The next 17 T cell receptor beta chains were all read from a single sample in a study of blood T cell repertoires in COVID-19 (TCRdb year 2020). Libraries came from the immunoSEQ multiplex PCR assay. TCRdb's version of the immuneACCESS table is confined to in-frame rearrangements and falls short of the full clone set. An unresolved V gene accounts for under half of the shortfall where checked; the remainder is of unknown origin. Within this sample are roughly 150,000 clones, with 70% to 90% of them counted one time only. About 2.1% of the sample lies in the top ten. The sequenced material came from peripheral blood. These receptors all stem from a man between 45 and 60 years old who had recovered from COVID-19.

V is TRBV30 and J is TRBJ2-2; TRBD1 is a possible D gene (6 bases). The CDR3 runs 17 residues. The V end lost 0 bases, the J end lost 4 bases, and 18 bases lay between the germline ends. Per germline, CDR1 GTSNPN and CDR2 SVGIG (reference sequence). CDR3 sequence (DNA): TGTGCCTGGAGTGTACCTAGGGGGTCTTCCACCACCGGGGAGCTGTTTTTT. Its protein is CAWSVPRGSSTTGELFF.

Concerning this clone itself: A junction boundary mismatches the germline segment, possibly from a read error. The chain carries TRBV27 and TRBJ1-1; 7 nucleotides line up with TRBD1. CDR3 length equals 16 residues. Germline CDR1 and CDR2: MNHEY and SMNVEV (reference sequence). CDR3 loop: CASSSPIRGRNAEAFF. CDR3 DNA: TGTGCCAGCAGTTCGCCCATTAGGGGGCGGAACGCTGAAGCTTTCTTT.

V usage is TRBV6-1 and J usage is TRBJ1-1; D is uncertain. Germline CDR1 and CDR2: MNHNS and SASEGT. This CDR3 region has 15 residues. Trimming cost V 0 bases and J 0 bases, with 8 bases left between them. Here the CDR3 reads CASSEAGGLNTEAFF. CDR3 DNA sequence: TGTGCCAGCAGTGAAGCCGGAGGGCTGAACACTGAAGCTTTCTTT.

As to this clone: Other DNA sequences within the sample encode an identical CDR3. The V and J genes are TRBV11-2 and TRBJ2-3; D remains unclear. V was pared by 5 bases and J by 3 bases, with 6 bases between. The V gene's germline CDR1 is SGHAT and CDR2 FQNNGV. CDR3 length: 12 amino acids. CDR3: CASSPSTDTQYF. Here the CDR3 DNA reads TGTGCCAGCAGCCCTAGTACAGATACGCAGTATTTT.

The chain uses TRBV2 and TRBJ1-1; no clear D gene. CDR1 SNHLY and CDR2 FYNNEI come from the germline V gene. V gave up 7 bases and J gave up 0 bases, with 12 bases separating them. The CDR3 is made up of 14 amino acids. The CDR3 bases are TGTGCCAGCACCCAAACCAGGATGAACACTGAAGCTTTCTTT. Translated: CASTQTRMNTEAFF.

In its sample, this clone was seen once. The V call is TRBV27, the J call TRBJ2-2, with D possibly being TRBD2 (5 bases). Germline V lookup: CDR1 MNHEY, CDR2 SMNVEV (reference sequence). With 8 bases removed from V and 6 bases from J, the gap between germline ends came to 13 bases. The CDR3 totals 13 residues. The CDR3 DNA reads TGTGCCAGCGGATGGGAGTACGCCGGGGAGCTGTTTTTT. It encodes CASGWEYAGELFF.

This clone was recorded once. V usage is TRBV7-7 and J usage is TRBJ2-3; TRBD2 aligns across 8 bases. Looked up from germline, CDR1 is SSHAT and CDR2 is FNYEAQ (reference sequence). CDR3 length: 14 amino acids. With 5 bases clipped from V and 3 bases from J, the junction kept 4 bases outside the gene matches. CDR3 in amino acids: CASSRAGGTDTQYF. The DNA for the CDR3 is TGTGCCAGCAGCCGGGCGGGGGGAACAGATACGCAGTATTTT.

This chain uses TRBV15 with TRBJ2-1, with 8 positions matching TRBD2. The CDR3 covers 15 residues. Trimming at V came to 0 bases and at J to 5 bases, leaving 3 bases not matched to a gene. Per germline, CDR1 LNHNV and CDR2 YYDKDF (reference sequence). CDR3 bases: TGTGCCACCAGCAGAGAAGCGGGAGCCGACAATGAGCAGTTCTTC. Translating gives CATSREAGADNEQFF.

The DNA of the CDR3 is TGTGCCAGCAGCCAATCTGGAGACTACGAGCAGTACTTC. Residues: CASSQSGDYEQYF. The chain carries TRBV16 and TRBJ2-7; D not certain. Germline assignment: CDR1 KGHSY and CDR2 FQNENV. Trimming took off 0 bases at V and 3 bases at J, with 6 bases between the two ends. The CDR3 has 13 amino acids. The whole variable domain, remainder taken from reference TRBV16 and TRBJ2-7, is GEEVAQTPKHLVRGEGQKAKLYCAPIKGHSYVFWYQQVLKNEFKFLISFQNENVFDETGMPKERFSAKCLPNSPCSLEIQATKLEDSAVYFCASSQSGDYEQYFGPGTRLTVT.

J is TRBJ2-1 and V is TRBV11-2; 14 bases line up with TRBD2. The CDR3 sequence is 18 residues long. The germline CDR1 and CDR2 sequences are SGHAT and FQNNGV. V dropped 5 bases and J dropped 6; count of bases not matched to a gene: 12. This CDR3 reads CASSPRLTSGRARNEQFF. CDR3 coding DNA: TGTGCCAGCAGCCCGCGCCTGACTAGCGGGAGGGCCCGCAATGAGCAGTTCTTC. The complete variable domain, with remaining parts taken from reference TRBV11-2 and TRBJ2-1, reads EAGVAQSPRYKIIEKRQSVAFWCNPISGHATLYWYQQILGQGPKLLIQFQNNGVVDDSQLPKDRFSAERLKGVDSTLKIQPAKLEDSAVYLCASSPRLTSGRARNEQFFGPGTRLTVL.

The V and J genes are TRBV5-1 and TRBJ2-1; 7 bases line up with TRBD2. The CDR3 runs 18 residues. The germline V gene has CDR1 SGHRS and CDR2 YFSETQ. V lost 2 bases to trimming and J lost 0 bases; unmatched junction nucleotides: 11. DNA of the CDR3: TGCGCCAGCAGCTTCCTTGGGGCGGGAGCGAGCTCCTACAATGAGCAGTTCTTC. Translating gives CASSFLGAGASSYNEQFF.

This chain links TRBV10-1 with TRBJ1-2, with TRBD1 matching over 8 bases. CDR1 is WNHNN, CDR2 SYGVQD, per germline (reference sequence). The CDR3 runs to 12 residues. With V trimmed by 6 bases and J by 3 bases, 0 bases remained unmatched. The CDR3: CASRQGDYGYTF. The CDR3 bases are TGCGCCAGCAGACAGGGGGACTATGGCTACACCTTC.

The chain uses TRBV11-2 and TRBJ1-2, with 7 bases lining up with TRBD1. The CDR3 is made up of 14 amino acids. The V and J ends lost 6 bases and 6 bases, in that order; junction bases with no gene match: 10. Per germline, CDR1 SGHAT and CDR2 FQNNGV. The CDR3: CASRPETGYHGYTF. Written as DNA, the CDR3 is TGTGCCAGCAGGCCCGAGACAGGGTATCATGGCTACACCTTC.

CDR3 residues: CASSTPLGGVSNTIYF. Written as DNA, the CDR3 is TGTGCCAGTAGTACCCCGCTTGGGGGGGTCTCAAACACCATATATTTT. V is TRBV19 and J is TRBJ1-3, with D perhaps matching TRBD1 (5 bases). V dropped 4 bases and J dropped 6 bases, with 19 bases sitting between them. The length of the CDR3 is 16 residues. Germline V gives CDR1 LNHDA, CDR2 SQIVND (reference sequence).

This clone showed up just once. This rearrangement joins TRBV9 to TRBJ2-2; possibly TRBD2 for D (5 bases). Germline V gene sequence: CDR1 SGDLS, CDR2 YYNGEE. V lost 0 bases and J lost 7, with 22 bases in between. This CDR3 is 18 amino acids long. The CDR3 protein is CASSVGSSSRRFIGELFF. CDR3 in DNA: TGTGCCAGCAGCGTAGGAAGTTCCAGCAGGAGGTTTATCGGGGAGCTGTTTTTT.

The rearrangement uses TRBV4-1 and TRBJ2-2; TRBD1 aligns across 7 bases. Germline V lookup: CDR1 MGHRA, CDR2 YSYEKL. V gave up 4 bases and J gave up 7 bases; unmatched junction bases: 9. This CDR3 has 15 residues. CDR3 sequence reads: CASSLEQGRNGELFF. In nucleotides, the CDR3 is TGCGCCAGCAGCCTTGAACAGGGGCGTAACGGGGAGCTGTTTTTT.

This sequence joins TRBV27 and TRBJ2-7, with 8 positions matching TRBD1. Germline-derived CDR1 and CDR2 are MNHEY and SMNVEV (reference sequence). Unmatched junction bases numbered 7, after V lost 6 bases and J lost 3 bases. The CDR3 contains 14 residues. The CDR3 coding sequence is TGTGCCAGCAGCCCTACAGGGGGTAGCTACGAGCAGTACTTC. It codes for CASSPTGGSYEQYF.